Shown below are 3 T cell receptor beta chains from a single sample sequenced in a study of cytomegalovirus exposure and HLA in healthy donors. The study ran its PCR with 60 Vbeta and 13 Jbeta primers. TCRdb keeps only in-frame clones here, not all; method: immunoSEQ multiplex PCR. The sample holds some 120,000 clones; roughly three quarters are singletons and the top ten take more than 10%. The sequencing sample was made of PBMCs. The receptors derive from a woman in her thirties or forties in good health and CMV-seropositive.

The chain couples TRBV7-6 to TRBJ1-3; 9 positions agree with TRBD1. Germline assignment: CDR1 SGHVS and CDR2 FNYEAQ. The J segment lost 3 bases and the V segment lost 5 bases, leaving 11 bases of the junction unmatched. The CDR3 is made up of 17 amino acids. CDR3 amino acids: CASSNRRTGGFGNTIYF. The DNA for the CDR3 is TGTGCCAGCAGCAACCGCCGAACAGGGGGCTTTGGAAACACCATATATTTT.

J is TRBJ1-5 and V is TRBV18, with D tentatively TRBD1 (5 bases). The CDR3 is 16 amino acids. V was cut by 0 bases and J by 4 bases, with 13 bases left in between. CDR1 and CDR2 from the germline V gene are KGHSH and LQKENI. CDR3 sequence: CASSPPNLGTNQPQHF. CDR3 coding DNA: TGTGCCAGCTCACCACCGAATTTGGGGACTAATCAGCCCCAGCATTTT.

The chain joins TRBV30 to TRBJ1-5; D unresolved. V was shortened by 4 bases and J by 9 bases, with 16 bases between the two germline ends. The CDR3 is made up of 13 amino acids. CDR1 and CDR2 (germline): GTSNPN, SVGIG (reference sequence). The CDR3 DNA reads as TGTGCCTGGACCAACGGGTATGGTGGGCCCCAGCATTTT. Protein: CAWTNGYGGPQHF.